This paragraph reports one T cell receptor beta chain. Its specificity is not known. The CDR3 covers 15 residues. CDR1 and CDR2 from the germline V gene are MDHEN and SYDVKM. V lost 6 bases and J lost 5; bases outside the gene matches: 10. Every TCR beta cDNA library bore unique molecular identifiers. With about 0.95 to 10 million T cells as the source, hundreds of thousands of cDNA molecules resulted. Each CDR3 protein gets one entry after TCRdb re-called the PCR reads with MiXCR. The data show approximately 260,000 distinct CDR3 sequences, 36% seen once. These data come from a study of post-analysis software for immune sequencing data. Study results and caveats: Patients had higher frequencies than controls of five or six TRBV segments, including TRBV5-6, TRBV5-1 and TRBV20-1.

The chain recombines TRBV28 with TRBJ2-4, with TRBD1 matching 7 bases. Sequenced: blood. The clonotype comes from a girl between 5 and 17 years old with multiple sclerosis. The CDR3 protein is CASSEQGSAQNIQYF. The DNA of the CDR3 is TGTGCCAGCAGCGAACAGGGGTCGGCCCAAAACATTCAGTACTTC.